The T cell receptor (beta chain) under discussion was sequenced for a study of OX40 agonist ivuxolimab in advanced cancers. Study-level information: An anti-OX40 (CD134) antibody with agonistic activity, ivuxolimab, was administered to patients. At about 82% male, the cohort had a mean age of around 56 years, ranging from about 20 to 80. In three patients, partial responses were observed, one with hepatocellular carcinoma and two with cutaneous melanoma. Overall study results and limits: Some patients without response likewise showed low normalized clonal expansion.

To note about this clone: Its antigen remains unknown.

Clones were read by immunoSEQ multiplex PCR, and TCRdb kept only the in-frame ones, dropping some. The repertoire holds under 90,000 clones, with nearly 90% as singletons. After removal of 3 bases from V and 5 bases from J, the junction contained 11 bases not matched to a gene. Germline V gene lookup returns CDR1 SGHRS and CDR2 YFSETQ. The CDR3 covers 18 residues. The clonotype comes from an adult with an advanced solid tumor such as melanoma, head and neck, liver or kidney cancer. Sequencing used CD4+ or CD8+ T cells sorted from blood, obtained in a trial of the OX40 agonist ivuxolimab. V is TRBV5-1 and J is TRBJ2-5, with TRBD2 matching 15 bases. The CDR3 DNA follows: TGCGCCAGCAGCTCCCAGCCGGGACTAGCGGGGGGCGGGGAGACCCAGTACTTC. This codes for CASSSQPGLAGGGETQYF.